A single sample gave rise to the 32 T cell receptor beta chains below, sequenced in a study of T cells in localized non-small cell lung cancer. The assay was immunoSEQ multiplex PCR, and TCRdb's table has in-frame clones only and misses some. The sample contains roughly 14,000 clones, around 87% of which appear only once. The sample was peripheral blood mononuclear cells, taken before any cancer treatment. The origin of the receptors is a male donor aged 60 or over with stage II lung adenocarcinoma.

This rearrangement joins TRBV11-2 to TRBJ2-1; a weak D match, TRBD2 (6 bases). Germline V CDR1 and CDR2: SGHAT, FQNNGV. With 4 bases removed from V and 4 bases from J, the gap between germline ends came to 8 bases. This CDR3 has 13 amino acids. CDR3 DNA: TGTGCCAGCAGCTACGGACTATACAATGAGCAGTTCTTC. Encoded protein: CASSYGLYNEQFF.

The chain combines TRBV6-6 with TRBJ2-3; D might be TRBD2 (5 bases). V lost 0 bases to trimming and J lost 4 bases, with 14 bases between them. Germline loops: CDR1 MNHNY, CDR2 SVGAGI (reference sequence). The CDR3 covers 16 residues. CDR3 sequence (DNA): TGTGCCAGCAGTTACTCGAAGTCAGGAGGACCAGATACGCAGTATTTT. Translated: CASSYSKSGGPDTQYF.

The J gene is TRBJ2-7, the V gene TRBV11-3, with 7 bases fitting TRBD1. The CDR3 sequence is 13 residues long. Germline V lookup: CDR1 SGHNT, CDR2 YENEEA. V lost 5 bases to trimming and J lost 6 bases; unmatched junction nucleotides: 7. CDR3 protein: CASSVDRASEQYF. The CDR3 DNA reads TGTGCCAGCAGCGTCGACAGGGCTAGCGAGCAGTACTTC.

This clone appeared a single time. This rearrangement joins TRBV5-1 to TRBJ2-7; D not resolved. This CDR3 has 13 residues. Deletions cut 2 bases from V and 2 bases from J, with 8 bases between. Germline lookup yields CDR1 SGHRS and CDR2 YFSETQ. DNA for the CDR3: TGCGCCAGCAGCTTTCAGCAAGCCTACGAGCAGTACTTC. Translated: CASSFQQAYEQYF.

The V gene is TRBV18, the J gene TRBJ2-7; no reliable D call. Germline CDR1 reads KGHSH; CDR2 reads LQKENI. Trimming shortened V by 1 base and J by 2 bases, and 15 bases separated the two germline ends. This CDR3 is 16 amino acids long. The CDR3, as DNA: TGTGCCAGCTCACCACAGGGTGGTAGCCGAACCTACGAGCAGTACTTC. Its protein is CASSPQGGSRTYEQYF.

V gene TRBV5-1 combines with J gene TRBJ2-1, with 9 bases fitting TRBD1. The CDR3 length is 15 residues. V trimming: 0 bases; J trimming: 3 bases; junction bases outside the gene matches: 1. Germline V lookup: CDR1 SGHRS, CDR2 YFSETQ. Here the CDR3 DNA reads TGCGCCAGCAGCTTGGGGGACAGGGACTACAATGAGCAGTTCTTC. Its translation is CASSLGDRDYNEQFF.

V usage is TRBV27 and J usage is TRBJ1-2, with D perhaps TRBD1 (6 bases). CDR3 length: 14 residues. V shed 5 bases and J shed 4 bases, with 14 bases lying between them. Germline V gene sequence: CDR1 MNHEY, CDR2 SMNVEV (reference sequence). The CDR3 sequence: CASSRSGGPYGYTF. Written as DNA, the CDR3 is TGTGCCAGCAGTCGGTCGGGGGGGCCCTATGGCTACACCTTC.

The chain joins TRBV11-2 to TRBJ2-5, with 16 bases that match TRBD2. CDR1 and CDR2 from the germline V gene are SGHAT and FQNNGV. Unmatched junction bases numbered 6, after V lost 0 bases and J lost 2 bases. This CDR3 is 19 amino acids long. The CDR3 nucleotides are TGTGCCAGCAGCTTAGATGGGACTAGCGGGAGGGCCGGGCAAGAGACCCAGTACTTC. This translates into CASSLDGTSGRAGQETQYF.

The rearrangement uses TRBV6-6 and TRBJ2-7, with a possible D match to TRBD1 (6 bases). The CDR3 extends over 12 amino acids. Per germline, CDR1 MNHNY and CDR2 SVGAGI (reference sequence). Trimming pared 7 bases from V and 7 bases from J, leaving 14 bases between. CDR3 sequence: CASNLDRLEQYF. CDR3 in DNA: TGTGCCAGCAACCTAGACAGGCTGGAGCAGTACTTC.

The chain employs TRBV5-5 and TRBJ2-1, with D perhaps TRBD2 (5 bases). Trimming left V 2 bases short and J 4 bases short, with 16 bases between. The CDR3 totals 16 residues. Per germline, CDR1 SGHKS and CDR2 YYEKEE (reference sequence). As DNA, the CDR3 is TGTGCCAGCAGCTTAACAGCTAGCCAAAAATACAATGAGCAGTTCTTC. Protein sequence: CASSLTASQKYNEQFF.

This clone was detected once. This chain links TRBV7-9 with TRBJ1-2; D gene uncertain. CDR3 length: 13 residues. The germline V and J ends were trimmed by 0 bases and 14 bases, with 16 bases remaining between them. Germline V lookup: CDR1 SEHNR, CDR2 FQNEAQ (reference sequence). The CDR3 here is CASSLAWQDTQTF. CDR3 in DNA: TGTGCCAGCAGCTTAGCGTGGCAAGACACTCAAACCTTC.

The genes are TRBV10-1 and TRBJ2-2; D not resolved. Trimming shortened V by 5 bases and J by 0 bases, and 7 bases separated the two germline ends. The length of the CDR3 is 14 residues. From germline, CDR1 is WNHNN and CDR2 SYGVQD (reference sequence). CDR3 region: CASSFSTNTGELFF. The CDR3 DNA reads TGCGCCAGCAGTTTTAGTACGAACACCGGGGAGCTGTTTTTT.

This chain links TRBV4-2 with TRBJ1-1; maybe TRBD1 (5 bases). This CDR3 comprises 15 residues. V was shortened by 4 bases and J by 4 bases, with 16 bases between the two germline ends. Germline loops: CDR1 LGHNA, CDR2 YNFKEQ. CDR3 sequence (DNA): TGTGCCAGCAGCCTGTCAATCGGGGGGAGCACTGAAGCTTTCTTT. Its translation: CASSLSIGGSTEAFF.

This clone showed up just a few times. The V gene is TRBV7-9, the J gene TRBJ2-7; TRBD1 is a possible D gene (5 bases). Looked up from germline, CDR1 is SEHNR and CDR2 is FQNEAQ (reference sequence). V lost 3 bases to trimming and J lost 2 bases, with 11 bases between them. The CDR3 extends over 14 amino acids. CDR3 sequence reads: CASSFTQETYEQYF. The CDR3, as DNA: TGTGCCAGCAGCTTCACACAGGAGACCTACGAGCAGTACTTC.

The chain joins TRBV27 to TRBJ2-3, with 13 bases that match TRBD2. V was clipped by 7 bases and J by 8 bases; unmatched bases: 9. The CDR3 has 15 residues. Germline lookup yields CDR1 MNHEY and CDR2 SMNVEV (reference sequence). The CDR3 region has the DNA TGTGCCAGCACCTTACTAGCGGGAGGGCCCGTTACGCAGTATTTT. It yields the protein CASTLLAGGPVTQYF.

This chain connects TRBV9 to TRBJ2-7; the D gene is possibly TRBD1 (8 bases). This CDR3 spans 14 amino acids. V dropped 0 bases and J dropped 4 bases, with 11 bases sitting between them. Germline V gene sequence: CDR1 SGDLS, CDR2 YYNGEE. In DNA, the CDR3 is TGTGCCAGCAGCGTAGAACAGGGGGGGTACGAGCAGTACTTC. Protein product: CASSVEQGGYEQYF.

This chain joins TRBV6-1 and TRBJ2-4; no reliable D call. Germline V gene sequence: CDR1 MNHNS, CDR2 SASEGT. The CDR3 contains 17 residues. V was pared by 2 bases and J by 9 bases, with 23 bases between. CDR3 nucleotides: TGTGCCAGCAGTGAATTACCCCCGAGCGTAAGCTATGGCATTCAGTACTTC. Translation: CASSELPPSVSYGIQYF.

The V and J genes are TRBV2 and TRBJ1-1; no reliable D call. Germline CDR1 and CDR2: SNHLY and FYNNEI. The germline V and J ends were trimmed by 4 bases and 5 bases, with 11 bases remaining between them. This CDR3 is 13 amino acids long. DNA of the CDR3: TGTGCCAGCAGTGGCCGGTCGGAGACTGAAGCTTTCTTT. Translating it yields CASSGRSETEAFF.

This chain joins TRBV13 and TRBJ1-5; D might be TRBD1 (5 bases). The CDR3 is 14 amino acids. V lost 5 bases to trimming and J lost 1 base, with 9 bases between them. Germline V gene sequence: CDR1 PRHDT, CDR2 FYEKMQ (reference sequence). The CDR3 DNA reads TGTGCCAGCAGCCCCGGGGGAAGCAATCAGCCCCAGCATTTT. Protein product: CASSPGGSNQPQHF.

This clone was picked up one time. V gene TRBV11-2 combines with J gene TRBJ1-2, with TRBD1 matching over 8 bases. The germline V gene has CDR1 SGHAT and CDR2 FQNNGV. The trim removed 2 bases at V and 0 bases at J, leaving 5 bases unmatched. This CDR3 contains 16 residues. CDR3 loop: CASSLHNRGTNYGYTF. The CDR3 DNA is TGTGCCAGCAGCTTACATAACAGGGGGACTAACTATGGCTACACCTTC.

The chain uses TRBV28 and TRBJ1-5; D ambiguous. The CDR3 length is 14 residues. Trimming shortened V by 3 bases and J by 4 bases, and 10 bases separated the two germline ends. CDR1 MDHEN and CDR2 SYDVKM come from the germline V gene. The CDR3 DNA reads as TGTGCCAGCAGTTTTGAGGGCAGTAATCAGCCCCAGCATTTT. Translating gives CASSFEGSNQPQHF.

This chain links TRBV19 with TRBJ2-3; weak D call: TRBD2 (6 bases). This CDR3 has 16 amino acids. In germline, CDR1 is LNHDA, CDR2 SQIVND (reference sequence). The V and J ends lost 6 bases and 2 bases respectively, with 18 bases between them. CDR3 protein: CASRNPGSRDTDTQYF. The CDR3, as DNA: TGTGCCAGTAGGAACCCCGGGAGTAGGGACACAGATACGCAGTATTTT.

The chain recombines TRBV6-5 with TRBJ2-7, with D perhaps matching TRBD1 (7 bases). The V end was cut by 7 bases, the J end by 5 bases, with 18 bases between. The germline gives CDR1 MNHEY, CDR2 SVGAGI. CDR3 length equals 14 residues. The CDR3 DNA is TGTGCCAGCACCCCCAGGGCAGGGGGGCACGAGCAGTACTTC. Translated: CASTPRAGGHEQYF.

V usage is TRBV7-9 and J usage is TRBJ2-1; D not resolved. Germline CDR1 is SEHNR and CDR2 is FQNEAQ (reference sequence). This CDR3 is 15 amino acids long. V gave up 2 bases and J gave up 1 base, with 9 bases separating them. For the CDR3, the DNA is TGTGCCAGCAGCTTAATCTCCAGGTCCTACAATGAGCAGTTCTTC. Its translation is CASSLISRSYNEQFF. Full variable domain (rest looked up from reference TRBV7-9 and TRBJ2-1): DTGVSQNPRHKITKRGQNVTFRCDPISEHNRLYWYRQTLGQGPEFLTYFQNEAQLEKSRLLSDRFSAERPKGSFSTLEIQRTEQGDSAMYLCASSLISRSYNEQFFGPGTRLTVL.

This chain links TRBV15 with TRBJ2-1; D not certain. The CDR3 is made up of 17 amino acids. Looked up from germline, CDR1 is LNHNV and CDR2 is YYDKDF (reference sequence). Trimming cost V 0 bases and J 9 bases, with 21 bases left between them. The CDR3 region is CATSRENLRGVYVEQFF. DNA for the CDR3: TGTGCCACCAGCAGAGAGAATCTTAGAGGAGTATACGTTGAGCAGTTCTTC.

This clone was detected a few times. The chain employs TRBV19 and TRBJ2-7; possibly TRBD1 for D (6 bases). The V and J ends lost 5 bases and 0 bases respectively, with 17 bases between them. The CDR3 covers 16 residues. The germline V gene encodes CDR1 LNHDA and CDR2 SQIVND (reference sequence). For the CDR3, the DNA is TGTGCCAGTAGTTCCCCGGGACACAAAACCTCCTACGAGCAGTACTTC. Its translation: CASSSPGHKTSYEQYF. Together with reference TRBV19 and TRBJ2-7, the CDR3 gives the full variable domain: DGGITQSPKYLFRKEGQNVTLSCEQNLNHDAMYWYRQDPGQGLRLIYYSQIVNDFQKGDIAEGYSVSREKKESFPLTVTSAQKNPTAFYLCASSSPGHKTSYEQYFGPGTRLTVT.

The rearrangement joins TRBV11-3 to TRBJ1-1, with 8 positions matching TRBD1. CDR3 length: 12 residues. The V and J ends lost 3 bases and 11 bases, in that order; junction bases with no gene match: 5. CDR1 and CDR2 from the germline V gene are SGHNT and YENEEA. The CDR3 sequence: CASSFGQGDAFF. CDR3 DNA: TGTGCCAGCAGCTTTGGACAGGGAGACGCTTTCTTT.

The gene calls are TRBV4-3 and TRBJ1-5; D is ambiguous. The V and J ends lost 0 bases and 0 bases respectively, with 15 bases between them. CDR3 length: 18 amino acids. In germline, CDR1 is LGHNA, CDR2 YSLEER. The CDR3 region has the DNA TGCGCCAGCAGCCAAGAAGAGAAGGCAGAGCATAGCAATCAGCCCCAGCATTTT. Amino acid sequence: CASSQEEKAEHSNQPQHF.

The chain recombines TRBV29-1 with TRBJ2-3; TRBD1 is a possible D gene (6 bases). There are 16 residues in the CDR3. Deletions cut 5 bases from V and 5 bases from J, with 23 bases between. Per germline, CDR1 SQVTM and CDR2 ANQGSEA. This chain's CDR3 is CSVMALQGTEGDTQYF. The CDR3 bases are TGCAGCGTTATGGCCCTACAGGGAACGGAAGGAGATACGCAGTATTTT.

This clone was seen once. V is TRBV6-5 and J is TRBJ2-7; 10 bases align to TRBD2. CDR1 MNHEY and CDR2 SVGAGI come from the germline V gene. This CDR3 region has 15 residues. Trimming removed 6 bases from V and 6 bases from J; junction bases left unmatched: 11. The CDR3 DNA reads TGTGCCAGCAGGAACACCGGGACTAGCGTATCCGAGCAGTACTTC. This translates into CASRNTGTSVSEQYF.

V usage is TRBV7-9 and J usage is TRBJ1-5; 11 bases are shared with TRBD1. CDR3 size: 16 residues. Germline V CDR1 and CDR2: SEHNR, FQNEAQ (reference sequence). Trimming cost V 1 base and J 1 base; bases outside gene matches: 0. The CDR3: CASSLGTGGSNQPQHF. The CDR3 DNA reads as TGTGCCAGCAGCTTAGGGACAGGGGGCAGCAATCAGCCCCAGCATTTT.

This chain links TRBV4-1 with TRBJ2-2; 14 bases map to TRBD2. J lost 2 bases, V lost 10 bases, and 9 bases had no gene match. CDR1 is MGHRA and CDR2 is YSYEKL in the germline V gene. This CDR3 is 17 amino acids long. The CDR3 nucleotides are TGCGCCATGAAGACTAGCGGGAGGGCCGAAAACACCGGGGAGCTGTTTTTT. Translating gives CAMKTSGRAENTGELFF.